The 21 T cell receptor beta chains below were found in one sample sequenced in a study of blood T cell repertoires in COVID-19. The assay was immunoSEQ multiplex PCR, and TCRdb's table has in-frame clones only and misses some. This sample carries 220,000 or so clones, 70% to 90% of them seen once, and the ten largest clones take about 1%. The sequencing sample was made of PBMCs or T cells enriched from blood (not recorded which). All receptors derive from a man aged 45 to 65 who had been exposed to COVID-19.

The count of this clone is one. The chain uses TRBV30 and TRBJ1-2, with 9 bases aligning to TRBD1. The trim removed 2 bases at V and 6 bases at J, leaving 4 bases unmatched. From germline, CDR1 is GTSNPN and CDR2 SVGIG (reference sequence). The length of the CDR3 is 13 residues. CDR3 amino acids: CAWSIGTGNGYTF. The CDR3, as DNA: TGTGCCTGGAGTATCGGGACAGGGAATGGCTACACCTTC.

The rearrangement links TRBV19 to TRBJ1-2; 9 bases agree with TRBD1. Germline V gene data show CDR1 as LNHDA and CDR2 as SQIVND (reference sequence). The V segment lost 5 bases and the J segment 3 bases; nucleotides outside the gene matches: 13. The CDR3 consists of 17 residues. The CDR3 DNA is TGTGCCAGTAGTGTTCGTGCCGGGACAGGGAAGGACTATGGCTACACCTTC. Its translation is CASSVRAGTGKDYGYTF.

V gene TRBV12-3 or TRBV12-4 combines with J gene TRBJ2-1; TRBD2 matches at 9 bases. This CDR3 comprises 13 residues. V lost 3 bases and J lost 9; bases outside the gene matches: 3. The CDR3 DNA reads as TGTGCCAGCAGTTTGGCGGGAGGGGGTGAGCAGTTCTTC. It is translated as CASSLAGGGEQFF.

The rearrangement joins TRBV30 to TRBJ2-1; 10 bases are shared with TRBD2. CDR3 length equals 13 residues. V gave up 1 base and J gave up 15 bases; unmatched junction bases: 9. Per the germline V gene, CDR1 is GTSNPN and CDR2 is SVGIG (reference sequence). This CDR3 is CAWSETSGAIGFF. The CDR3 region has the DNA TGTGCCTGGAGTGAAACTAGCGGGGCGATTGGGTTCTTC. Supplemented by reference TRBV30 and TRBJ2-1, the full variable domain reads SQTIHQWPATLVQPVGSPLSLECTVEGTSNPNLYWYRQAAGRGLQLLFYSVGIGQISSEVPQNLSASRPQDRQFILSSKKLLLSDSGFYLCAWSETSGAIGFFGPGTRLTVL.

This clone was seen once. The chain has TRBV24-1 and TRBJ2-1, with 9 bases identical to TRBD1. This CDR3 contains 15 residues. Germline V CDR1 and CDR2: KGHDR, SFDVKD. The junction had 8 bases not matched to a gene; V was cut back by 5 bases and J by 7 bases. CDR3 nucleotides: TGTGCCACCAGTGTTGACAGGGGGGATTTGAATGAGCAGTTCTTC. Protein: CATSVDRGDLNEQFF.

The V and J genes are TRBV3-1 (or the pseudogene TRBV3-2) and TRBJ2-1; 10 bases match TRBD2. From germline, CDR1 is LGHDT and CDR2 YNNKEL (reference sequence). The CDR3 sequence is 16 residues long. The J segment lost 0 bases and the V segment lost 4 bases, leaving 3 bases of the junction unmatched. The CDR3 bases are TGTGCCAGCAGCCCACCTAGCGGGAGCTCCTACAATGAGCAGTTCTTC. Translation gives CASSPPSGSSYNEQFF.

The chain is built from TRBV4-2 and TRBJ1-2; D is unresolved. This CDR3 region has 13 residues. CDR1 and CDR2 from the germline V gene are LGHNA and YNFKEQ. V gave up 0 bases and J gave up 6 bases, with 8 bases separating them. DNA of the CDR3: TGTGCCAGCAGCCAAGATCGATACAATGGCTACACCTTC. Translated: CASSQDRYNGYTF.

The chain has TRBV9 and TRBJ2-2; maybe TRBD1 (5 bases). V shed 0 bases and J shed 5 bases, with 14 bases lying between them. CDR1 is SGDLS, CDR2 YYNGEE, per germline. This CDR3 is 16 amino acids long. For the CDR3, the DNA is TGTGCCAGCAGCGTAGCTACAGGACGGAATACCGGGGAGCTGTTTTTT. It yields the protein CASSVATGRNTGELFF.

V usage is TRBV18 and J usage is TRBJ1-2, with TRBD1 identical over 11 bases. V lost 6 bases, J lost 7 bases, and 10 bases stayed unmatched. CDR1 is KGHSH and CDR2 is LQKENI in the germline V gene. The CDR3 contains 15 residues. The CDR3: CASSPDRGRVGGYTF. CDR3 bases: TGTGCCAGCTCCCCGGACAGGGGGCGCGTAGGTGGCTACACCTTC.

The chain links TRBV5-4 to TRBJ1-1, with a tentative D call TRBD1 (5 bases). Trimming took off 1 base at V and 10 bases at J, with 14 bases between the two ends. The CDR3 has 13 amino acids. Per the germline V gene, CDR1 is SGHNT and CDR2 is YYREEE (reference sequence). The CDR3, as DNA: TGTGCCAGCAGCTTGTTGGGGGAGGGTGGAGCTTTCTTT. It encodes CASSLLGEGGAFF.

This chain joins TRBV4-1 and TRBJ1-5; 10 bases are a match to TRBD1. CDR3 size: 14 residues. From germline, CDR1 is MGHRA and CDR2 YSYEKL. J was trimmed by 7 bases and V by 4 bases; bases with no gene match: 4. CDR3 DNA sequence: TGCGCCAGCAGCCTTGGACAGGGGGACCAGCCCCAGCATTTT. Encoded protein: CASSLGQGDQPQHF.

V is TRBV12-3 or TRBV12-4 and J is TRBJ1-5; weak D call: TRBD1 (6 bases). The CDR3 consists of 12 residues. V shed 5 bases and J shed 11 bases, with 13 bases lying between them. CDR3: CASSPTEGAQHF. CDR3 DNA sequence: TGTGCCAGCAGTCCTACTGAGGGGGCCCAGCATTTT.

The chain links TRBV30 to TRBJ1-4, with a tentative D call TRBD1 (5 bases). The V gene's germline CDR1 is GTSNPN and CDR2 SVGIG (reference sequence). CDR3 length equals 15 residues. Trimming removed 0 bases at V and 8 bases at J, with 16 bases between. The CDR3 is CAWSVPGDGGEKLFF. The CDR3 DNA is TGTGCCTGGAGTGTACCGGGGGATGGTGGGGAAAAACTGTTTTTT.

J is TRBJ2-7 and V is TRBV21-1; no check of the table's D call, TRBD1, against the DNA was made. TRBV21-1 is a known pseudogene. This CDR3 has 15 residues. The chain's CDR3 is CASIRHRDRAYEQYV. CDR3 bases: TGTGCCAGCATCCGGCACAGGGACAGGGCCTACGAGCAGTACGTC.

The chain couples TRBV6-5 to TRBJ2-4; 8 bases agree with TRBD2. Germline CDR1 MNHEY, CDR2 SVGAGI. V dropped 2 bases and J dropped 2; count of bases not matched to a gene: 2. The CDR3 is made up of 15 amino acids. The CDR3 is CASSYGGGTKNIQYF. Written as DNA, the CDR3 is TGTGCCAGCAGTTACGGCGGGGGGACCAAAAACATTCAGTACTTC.

The chain carries TRBV7-8 and TRBJ2-7, with 9 bases lining up with TRBD2. The CDR3 consists of 17 residues. Looked up from germline, CDR1 is SGHVS and CDR2 is FQNEAQ. J gave up 3 bases and V 1 base, and 10 bases lay outside the gene matches. For the CDR3, the DNA is TGTGCCAGCAGCTTAGGGGGAATAGCGGGGGCACTCTACGAGCAGTACTTC. This translates into CASSLGGIAGALYEQYF.

This CDR3 reads CASSATIMNTEAFF. The DNA of the CDR3 is TGTGCCAGCAGCGCGACTATTATGAACACTGAAGCTTTCTTT. V gene TRBV7-8 combines with J gene TRBJ1-1, with D unclear. The CDR3 is 14 amino acids. Germline assignment: CDR1 SGHVS and CDR2 FQNEAQ. V was clipped by 5 bases and J by 0 bases, with 10 bases between them.

The chain carries TRBV6-5 and TRBJ2-7; 7 bases are a match to TRBD1. In germline, CDR1 is MNHEY, CDR2 SVGAGI. The J segment lost 3 bases and the V segment lost 7 bases, leaving 6 bases of the junction unmatched. CDR3 length equals 13 residues. CDR3 nucleotide sequence: TGTGCCAGCACCGGACAGGATTACTACGAGCAGTACTTC. Translating it yields CASTGQDYYEQYF.

The V call is TRBV10-3, the J call TRBJ2-3; possible D gene TRBD2, 6 bases. Trimming took 5 bases from V and 3 from J, leaving 6 bases between them. Germline values: CDR1 ENHRY, CDR2 SYGVKD. The CDR3 covers 12 residues. The CDR3 DNA reads TGTGCCATCAGTAGCGGGACAGATACGCAGTATTTT. This codes for CAISSGTDTQYF.

The rearrangement links TRBV24-1 to TRBJ1-5, with D possibly matching TRBD1 (5 bases). Trimming cost V 4 bases and J 0 bases, with 12 bases left between them. This CDR3 contains 16 residues. CDR1 KGHDR and CDR2 SFDVKD come from the germline V gene. The CDR3: CATSEGEDYSNQPQHF. Here the CDR3 DNA reads TGTGCCACCAGTGAGGGGGAGGATTATAGCAATCAGCCCCAGCATTTT.

DNA for the CDR3: TGCGCCAGCAGAGACAGGAGCCTCTCTGGAAACACCATATATTTT. Amino acid sequence: CASRDRSLSGNTIYF. The rearrangement joins TRBV5-1 to TRBJ1-3, with TRBD1 as a possible D gene (6 bases). The V end lost 5 bases, the J end lost 0 bases, and 12 bases lay between the germline ends. There are 15 residues in the CDR3. The germline V gene encodes CDR1 SGHRS and CDR2 YFSETQ. The variable domain in full, completed from reference TRBV5-1 and TRBJ1-3, reads KAGVTQTPRYLIKTRGQQVTLSCSPISGHRSVSWYQQTPGQGLQFLFEYFSETQRNKGNFPGRFSGRQFSNSRSEMNVSTLELGDSALYLCASRDRSLSGNTIYFGEGSWLTVV.